The next 4 T cell receptor beta chains were all read from a single sample in a study of blood T cells in healthy people across ages. It was with a sample-barcoded 5' primer and a J-beta primer mix that a second PCR of about 6 to 12 cycles was run. Via MiXCR, TCRdb re-called the 5' RACE reads, giving one row per CDR3 protein. The table includes approximately 1.5 million distinct CDR3 sequences, roughly a third detected once. Sample: blood. The receptors were sampled from a woman in her thirties in good health.

The rearrangement uses TRBV5-1 and TRBJ2-3; tentative D call: TRBD1 (5 bases). Per the germline V gene, CDR1 is SGHRS and CDR2 is YFSETQ. V was clipped by 0 bases and J by 3 bases, with 11 bases between them. The CDR3 loop spans 15 amino acids. This chain's CDR3 is CASSLARDPTDTQYF. In DNA form, the CDR3 reads TGCGCCAGCAGCTTGGCCAGGGATCCTACAGATACGCAGTATTTT.

In this sample, this clonotype turned up many times. The chain uses TRBV7-3 and TRBJ2-1; 9 positions agree with TRBD2. After removal of 5 bases from V and 8 bases from J, the junction contained 7 bases not matched to a gene. This CDR3 is built from 14 residues. CDR1 and CDR2 (germline): SGHTA, FQGTGA. This CDR3 reads CASSPRLAVDEQFF. The CDR3 region has the DNA TGTGCCAGCAGCCCGAGACTAGCGGTCGATGAGCAGTTCTTC.

This clonotype was detected many times. This chain connects TRBV12-3 or TRBV12-4 to TRBJ1-2; maybe TRBD1 (5 bases). The CDR3 contains 13 residues. The germline V and J ends were trimmed by 4 bases and 5 bases, with 11 bases remaining between them. CDR3 sequence (DNA): TGTGCCAGCAGTTCAGGGAGCCCTTATGGCTACACCTTC. Its protein product is CASSSGSPYGYTF.

In this sample, this clonotype turned up a few times. The chain couples TRBV7-6 to TRBJ2-7, with D maybe TRBD2 (5 bases). CDR3 length: 14 amino acids. Between the trimmed V and J ends, which lost 1 base and 3 bases, there was a span of 10 bases. Germline V gives CDR1 SGHVS, CDR2 FNYEAQ. CDR3 bases: TGTGCCAGCAGCTTAGAGGCGGAGGACTACGAGCAGTACTTC. This encodes CASSLEAEDYEQYF.